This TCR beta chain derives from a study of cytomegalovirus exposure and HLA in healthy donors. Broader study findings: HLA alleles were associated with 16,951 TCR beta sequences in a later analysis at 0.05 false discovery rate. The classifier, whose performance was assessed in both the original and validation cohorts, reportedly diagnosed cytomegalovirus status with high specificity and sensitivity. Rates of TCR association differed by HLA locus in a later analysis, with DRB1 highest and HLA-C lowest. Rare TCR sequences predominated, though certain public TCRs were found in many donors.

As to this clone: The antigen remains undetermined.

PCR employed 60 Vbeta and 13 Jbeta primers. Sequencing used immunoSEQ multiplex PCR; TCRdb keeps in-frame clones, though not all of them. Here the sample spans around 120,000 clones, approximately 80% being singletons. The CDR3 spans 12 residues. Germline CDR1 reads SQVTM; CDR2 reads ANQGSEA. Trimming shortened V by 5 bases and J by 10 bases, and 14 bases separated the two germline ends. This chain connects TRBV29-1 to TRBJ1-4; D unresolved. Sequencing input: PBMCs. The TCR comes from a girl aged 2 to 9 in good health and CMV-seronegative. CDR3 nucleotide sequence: TGCAGCGTTACTATCACGGAAGGAAAACTGTTTTTT. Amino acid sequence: CSVTITEGKLFF.